This TCR beta chain appears in the sequencing data of a study of blood T cell repertoires in COVID-19. Assay used: immunoSEQ multiplex PCR; TCRdb lists only in-frame clones, some missing. This sample has 130,000 to 150,000 clones, with over 80% found just once. Germline V gives CDR1 LNHDA, CDR2 SQIVND (reference sequence). V trimming: 5 bases; J trimming: 4 bases; junction bases outside the gene matches: 17. The CDR3 has 18 residues. The receptor was derived from a woman between 50 and 59 years old with acute or convalescent COVID-19. Source material: peripheral blood. The gene calls are TRBV19 and TRBJ2-3, with TRBD2 identical over 8 bases. CDR3 amino acids: CASSASVWAGGPADTQYF. The CDR3 nucleotides read TGTGCCAGTAGTGCTTCCGTGTGGGCGGGGGGCCCCGCAGATACGCAGTATTTT.